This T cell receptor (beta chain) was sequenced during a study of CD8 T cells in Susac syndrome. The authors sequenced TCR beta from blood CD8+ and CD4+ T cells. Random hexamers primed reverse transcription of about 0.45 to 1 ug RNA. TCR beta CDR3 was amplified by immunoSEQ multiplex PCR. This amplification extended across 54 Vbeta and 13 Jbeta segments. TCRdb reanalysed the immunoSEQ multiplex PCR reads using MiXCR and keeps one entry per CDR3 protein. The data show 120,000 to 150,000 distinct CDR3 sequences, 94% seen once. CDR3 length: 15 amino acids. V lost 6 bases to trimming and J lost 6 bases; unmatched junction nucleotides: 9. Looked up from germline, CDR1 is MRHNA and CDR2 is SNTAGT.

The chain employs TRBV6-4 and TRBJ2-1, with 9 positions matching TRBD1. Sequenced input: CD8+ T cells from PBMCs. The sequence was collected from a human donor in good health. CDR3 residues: CASSATGTGFNEQFF. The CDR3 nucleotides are TGTGCCAGCAGCGCGACCGGGACAGGGTTCAATGAGCAGTTCTTC.